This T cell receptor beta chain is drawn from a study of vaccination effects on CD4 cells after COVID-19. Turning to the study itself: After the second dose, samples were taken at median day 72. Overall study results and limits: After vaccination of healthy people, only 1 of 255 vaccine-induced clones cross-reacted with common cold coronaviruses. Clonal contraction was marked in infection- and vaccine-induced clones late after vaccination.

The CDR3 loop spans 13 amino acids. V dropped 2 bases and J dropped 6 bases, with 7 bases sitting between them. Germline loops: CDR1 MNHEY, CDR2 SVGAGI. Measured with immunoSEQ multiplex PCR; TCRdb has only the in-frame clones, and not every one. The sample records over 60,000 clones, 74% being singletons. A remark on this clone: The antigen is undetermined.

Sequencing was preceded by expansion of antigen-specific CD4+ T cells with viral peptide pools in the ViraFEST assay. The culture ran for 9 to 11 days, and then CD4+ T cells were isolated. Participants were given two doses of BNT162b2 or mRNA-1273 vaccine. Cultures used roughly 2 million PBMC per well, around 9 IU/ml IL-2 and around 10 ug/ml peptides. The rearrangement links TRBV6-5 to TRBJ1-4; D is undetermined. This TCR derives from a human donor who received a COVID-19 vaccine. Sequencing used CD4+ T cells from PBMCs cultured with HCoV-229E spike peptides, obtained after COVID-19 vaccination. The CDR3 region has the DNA TGTGCCAGCAGTTACGAACAGTATGAAAAACTGTTTTTT. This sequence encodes CASSYEQYEKLFF.